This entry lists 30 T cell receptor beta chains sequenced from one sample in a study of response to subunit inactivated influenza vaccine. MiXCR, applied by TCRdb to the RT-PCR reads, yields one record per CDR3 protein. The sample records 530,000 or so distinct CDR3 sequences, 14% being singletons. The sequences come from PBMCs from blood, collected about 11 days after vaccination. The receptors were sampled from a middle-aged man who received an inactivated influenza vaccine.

CDR3 protein: CASSRNPGSSRETQYF. CDR3 nucleotides: TGTGCCAGCAGCCGAAACCCGGGAAGTAGCAGGGAGACCCAGTACTTC. The chain has TRBV7-8 and TRBJ2-5, with TRBD2 as a possible D gene (5 bases). CDR1 is SGHVS, CDR2 FQNEAQ, per germline. The V end lost 5 bases, the J end lost 5 bases, and 21 bases lay between the germline ends. The CDR3 totals 16 residues.

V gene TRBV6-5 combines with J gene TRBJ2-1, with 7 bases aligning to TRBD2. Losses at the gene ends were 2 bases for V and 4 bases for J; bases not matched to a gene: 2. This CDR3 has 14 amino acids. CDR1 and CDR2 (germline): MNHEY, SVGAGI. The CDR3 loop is CASSYGGEYNEQFF. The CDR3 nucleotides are TGTGCCAGCAGTTACGGGGGGGAGTACAATGAGCAGTTCTTC.

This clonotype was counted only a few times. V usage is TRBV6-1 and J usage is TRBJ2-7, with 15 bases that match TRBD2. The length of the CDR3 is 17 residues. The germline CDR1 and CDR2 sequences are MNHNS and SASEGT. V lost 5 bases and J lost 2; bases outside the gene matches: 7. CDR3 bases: TGTGCCAGCAGTCGCGGGACTAGCGGGAGGTTGACCTACGAGCAGTACTTC. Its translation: CASSRGTSGRLTYEQYF.

This chain's CDR3 is CASTRAGGPGDEQFF. CDR3 DNA: TGTGCCAGCACCCGAGCGGGGGGGCCTGGCGATGAGCAGTTCTTC. This rearrangement joins TRBV12-3 or TRBV12-4 to TRBJ2-1; the match to TRBD2 covers 10 bases. The CDR3 sequence is 15 residues long. V lost 7 bases and J lost 8; bases outside the gene matches: 11.

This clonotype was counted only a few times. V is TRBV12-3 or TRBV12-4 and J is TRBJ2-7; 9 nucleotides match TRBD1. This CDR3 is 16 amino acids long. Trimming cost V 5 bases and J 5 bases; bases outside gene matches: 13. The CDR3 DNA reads TGTGCCAGCAGTGACTGGCCGGGACAGGGCTTCCACGAGCAGTACTTC. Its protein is CASSDWPGQGFHEQYF.

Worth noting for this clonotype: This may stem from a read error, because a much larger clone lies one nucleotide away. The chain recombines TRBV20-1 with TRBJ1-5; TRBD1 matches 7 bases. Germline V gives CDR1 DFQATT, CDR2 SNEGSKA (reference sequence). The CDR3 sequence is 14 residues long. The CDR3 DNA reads TGCAGTGCGAAGGCAAAACAGGGGACTCAGCACCAGCATTTT. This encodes CSAKAKQGTQHQHF.

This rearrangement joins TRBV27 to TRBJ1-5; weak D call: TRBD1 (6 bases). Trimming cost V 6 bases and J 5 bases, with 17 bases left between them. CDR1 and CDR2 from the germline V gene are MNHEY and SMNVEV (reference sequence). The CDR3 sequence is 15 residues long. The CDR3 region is CASRATGFLYQPQHF. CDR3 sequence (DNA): TGTGCCAGCAGAGCAACAGGGTTCCTGTATCAGCCCCAGCATTTT.

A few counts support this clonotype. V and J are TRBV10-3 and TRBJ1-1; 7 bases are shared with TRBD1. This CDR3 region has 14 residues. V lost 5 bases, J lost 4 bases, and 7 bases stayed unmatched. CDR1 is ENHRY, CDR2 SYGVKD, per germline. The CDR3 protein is CAISQGVLGTEAFF. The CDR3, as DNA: TGTGCCATCAGTCAGGGGGTTTTGGGCACTGAAGCTTTCTTT.

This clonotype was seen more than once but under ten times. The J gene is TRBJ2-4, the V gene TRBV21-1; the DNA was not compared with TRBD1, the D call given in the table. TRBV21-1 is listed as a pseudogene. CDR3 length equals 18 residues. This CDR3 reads CASSKAAGQGLAKNIQYF. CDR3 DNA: TGTGCCAGCAGCAAAGCCGCGGGACAGGGCCTAGCCAAAAACATTCAGTACTTC.

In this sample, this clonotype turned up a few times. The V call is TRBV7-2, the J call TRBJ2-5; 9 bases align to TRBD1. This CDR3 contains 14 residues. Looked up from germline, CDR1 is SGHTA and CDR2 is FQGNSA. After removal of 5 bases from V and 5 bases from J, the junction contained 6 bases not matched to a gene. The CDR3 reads CASSQRTGVETQYF. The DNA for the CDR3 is TGTGCCAGCAGCCAAAGGACAGGGGTCGAGACCCAGTACTTC.

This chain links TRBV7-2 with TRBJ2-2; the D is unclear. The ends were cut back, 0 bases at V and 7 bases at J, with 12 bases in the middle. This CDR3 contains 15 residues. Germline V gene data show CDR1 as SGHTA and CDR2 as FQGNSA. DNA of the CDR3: TGTGCCAGCAGCTTAGCCTCTGGGTCCTTCGGGGAGCTGTTTTTT. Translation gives CASSLASGSFGELFF.

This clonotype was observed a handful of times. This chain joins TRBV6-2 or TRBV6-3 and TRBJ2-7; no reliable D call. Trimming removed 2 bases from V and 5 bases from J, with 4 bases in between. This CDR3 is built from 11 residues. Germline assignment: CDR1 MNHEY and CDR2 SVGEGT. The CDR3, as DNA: TGTGCCAGCAGTTACCGAAACGAGCAGTACTTC. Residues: CASSYRNEQYF.

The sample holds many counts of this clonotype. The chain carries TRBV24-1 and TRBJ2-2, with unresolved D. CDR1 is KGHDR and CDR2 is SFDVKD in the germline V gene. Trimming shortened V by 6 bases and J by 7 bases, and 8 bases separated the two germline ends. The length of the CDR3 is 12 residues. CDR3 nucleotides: TGTGCCACCAGTCCCTATTACGGGGAGCTGTTTTTT. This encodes CATSPYYGELFF.

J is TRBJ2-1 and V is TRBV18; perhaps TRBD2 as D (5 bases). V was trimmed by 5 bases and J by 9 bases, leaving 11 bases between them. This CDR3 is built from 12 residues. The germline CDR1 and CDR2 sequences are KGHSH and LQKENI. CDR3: CASSWSGIEQFF. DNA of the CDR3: TGTGCCAGCTCATGGTCGGGGATTGAGCAGTTCTTC.

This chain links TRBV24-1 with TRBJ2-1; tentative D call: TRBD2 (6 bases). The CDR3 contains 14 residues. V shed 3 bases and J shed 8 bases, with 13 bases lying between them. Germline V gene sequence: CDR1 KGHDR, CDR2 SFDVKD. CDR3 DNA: TGTGCCACCAGTGATGGACTAAGTCGCGATGAGCAGTTCTTC. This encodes CATSDGLSRDEQFF.

CDR3 nucleotide sequence: TGTGCCAGCAGTACGCAAACAACTGGGGCCGGGGAGCTGTTTTTT. Encoded protein: CASSTQTTGAGELFF. The chain uses TRBV12-3 or TRBV12-4 and TRBJ2-2; D unclear. V shed 5 bases and J shed 6 bases, with 16 bases lying between them. CDR3 length: 15 amino acids.

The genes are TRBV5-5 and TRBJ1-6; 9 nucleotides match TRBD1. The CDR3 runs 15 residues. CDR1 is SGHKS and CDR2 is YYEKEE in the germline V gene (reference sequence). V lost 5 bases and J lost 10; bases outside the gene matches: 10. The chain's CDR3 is CASSSADRGRSPLHF. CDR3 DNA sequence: TGTGCCAGCAGTAGTGCGGACAGGGGTAGGTCACCCCTCCACTTT.

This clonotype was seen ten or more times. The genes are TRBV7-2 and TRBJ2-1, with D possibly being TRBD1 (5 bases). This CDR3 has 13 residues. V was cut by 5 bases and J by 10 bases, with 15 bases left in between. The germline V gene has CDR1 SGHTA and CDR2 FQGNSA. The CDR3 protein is CASSQGSSPEQFF. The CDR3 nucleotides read TGTGCCAGCAGCCAGGGCAGTTCCCCCGAGCAGTTCTTC.

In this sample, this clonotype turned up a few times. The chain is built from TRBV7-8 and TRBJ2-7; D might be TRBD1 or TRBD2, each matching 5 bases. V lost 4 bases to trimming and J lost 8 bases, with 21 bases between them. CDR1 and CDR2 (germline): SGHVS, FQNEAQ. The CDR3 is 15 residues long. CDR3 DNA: TGTGCCAGCAGCTATAGGACCGGGGCCCTCTCTCAGCAGTACTTC. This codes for CASSYRTGALSQQYF. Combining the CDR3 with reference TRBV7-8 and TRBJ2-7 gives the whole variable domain GAGVSQSPRYKVAKRGQDVALRCDPISGHVSLFWYQQALGQGPEFLTYFQNEAQLDKSGLPSDRFFAERPEGSVSTLKIQRTQQEDSAVYLCASSYRTGALSQQYFGPGTRLTVT.

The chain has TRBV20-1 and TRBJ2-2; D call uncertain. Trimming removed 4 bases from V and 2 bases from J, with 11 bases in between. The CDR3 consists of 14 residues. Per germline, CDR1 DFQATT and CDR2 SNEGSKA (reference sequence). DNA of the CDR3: TGCAGTGCTACTTCCCTAGTAAACACCGGGGAGCTGTTTTTT. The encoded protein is CSATSLVNTGELFF.

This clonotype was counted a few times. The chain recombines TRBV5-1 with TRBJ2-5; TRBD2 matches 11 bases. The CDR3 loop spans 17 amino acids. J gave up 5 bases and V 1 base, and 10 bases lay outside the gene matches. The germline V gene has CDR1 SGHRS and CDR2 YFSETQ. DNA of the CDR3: TGCGCCAGCAGCTTGACTAGCGGGGGACTAATCGGGGAGACCCAGTACTTC. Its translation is CASSLTSGGLIGETQYF.

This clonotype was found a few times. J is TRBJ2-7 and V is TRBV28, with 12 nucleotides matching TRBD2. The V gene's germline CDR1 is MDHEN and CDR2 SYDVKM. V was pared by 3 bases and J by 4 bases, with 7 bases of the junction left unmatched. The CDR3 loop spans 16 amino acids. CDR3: CASSFAGTSGSYEQYF. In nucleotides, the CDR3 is TGTGCCAGCAGTTTTGCGGGGACTAGCGGGTCATACGAGCAGTACTTC.

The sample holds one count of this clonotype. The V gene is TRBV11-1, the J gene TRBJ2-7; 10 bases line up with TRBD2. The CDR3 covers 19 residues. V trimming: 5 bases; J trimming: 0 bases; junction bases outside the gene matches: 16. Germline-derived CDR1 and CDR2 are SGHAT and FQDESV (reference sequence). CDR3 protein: CASSPLAGAHPKSSYEQYF. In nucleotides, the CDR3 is TGTGCCAGCAGCCCTCTAGCGGGGGCCCACCCCAAAAGCTCCTACGAGCAGTACTTC.

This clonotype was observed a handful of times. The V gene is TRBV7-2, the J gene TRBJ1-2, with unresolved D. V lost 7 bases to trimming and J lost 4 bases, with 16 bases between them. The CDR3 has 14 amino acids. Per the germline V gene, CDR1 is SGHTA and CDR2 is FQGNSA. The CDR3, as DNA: TGTGCCAGCACCATTACGGGCGCTGGCTATGGCTACACCTTC. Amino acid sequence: CASTITGAGYGYTF.

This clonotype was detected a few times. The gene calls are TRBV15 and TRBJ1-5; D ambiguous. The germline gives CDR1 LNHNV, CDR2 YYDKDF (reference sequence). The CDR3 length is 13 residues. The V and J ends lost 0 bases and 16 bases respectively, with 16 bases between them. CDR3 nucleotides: TGTGCCACCAGCAGAGATCTAGGAGGAAGCGGTCATTTT. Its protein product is CATSRDLGGSGHF.

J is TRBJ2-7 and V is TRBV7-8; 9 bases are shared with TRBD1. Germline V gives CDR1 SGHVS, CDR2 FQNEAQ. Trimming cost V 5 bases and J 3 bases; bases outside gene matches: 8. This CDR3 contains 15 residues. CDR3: CASSILTGGGYEQYF. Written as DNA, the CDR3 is TGTGCCAGCAGCATTCTGACAGGGGGAGGCTACGAGCAGTACTTC.

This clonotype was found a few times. The CDR3 DNA reads TGTGCCAGCAGTTCCGCCCCGGGACAGGGGAACTATGGCTACACCTTC. Amino acids: CASSSAPGQGNYGYTF. The chain combines TRBV12-3 or TRBV12-4 with TRBJ1-2; 10 nucleotides line up with TRBD1. This CDR3 comprises 16 residues. V was pared by 4 bases and J by 2 bases, with 7 bases of the junction left unmatched.

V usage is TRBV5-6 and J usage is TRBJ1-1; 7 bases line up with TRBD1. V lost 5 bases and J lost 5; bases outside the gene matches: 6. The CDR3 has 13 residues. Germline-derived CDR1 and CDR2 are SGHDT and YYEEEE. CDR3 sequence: CASSGTAGTEAFF. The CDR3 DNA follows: TGTGCCAGCAGTGGGACAGCGGGGACTGAAGCTTTCTTT.

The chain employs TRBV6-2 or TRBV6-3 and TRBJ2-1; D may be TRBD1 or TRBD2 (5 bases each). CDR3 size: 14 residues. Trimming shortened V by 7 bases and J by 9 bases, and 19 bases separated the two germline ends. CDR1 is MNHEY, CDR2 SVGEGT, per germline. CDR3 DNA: TGTGCCAGCACATGGGGACGGAGTGGATCTGAGCAGTTCTTC. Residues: CASTWGRSGSEQFF.

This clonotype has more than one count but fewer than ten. Here the CDR3 DNA reads TGTGCCAGCAGTCCGGGATCTGGCGGTGAGCAGTTCTTC. Amino acid sequence: CASSPGSGGEQFF. This sequence joins TRBV12-3 or TRBV12-4 and TRBJ2-1, with a possible D match to TRBD2 (5 bases). Trimming left V 5 bases short and J 9 bases short, with 14 bases between. There are 13 residues in the CDR3.